The clone carrying this TCR beta chain was seen many times. The antigen is unknown. The data derive from a study of T cells in Graves' hyperthyroidism and ophthalmopathy. General study results and limits: It was a median about 6 months before onset that the model predicted ophthalmopathy.

Amplification of TCR beta CDR3 regions was performed using RNA transcripts as template. Using the HTBI primer set, a first-round RT-PCR was run on the TCR CDR3. In TCRdb, the multiplex PCR reads were re-called with MiXCR into one record per CDR3 protein. The sample yields 250,000 to 300,000 distinct CDR3 sequences, 12% to 15% seen once. With V trimmed by 2 bases and J by 4 bases, 10 bases remained unmatched. This CDR3 is 17 amino acids long. The V gene's germline CDR1 is SGHTA and CDR2 FQGNSA. Researchers defined stable Graves' hyperthyroidism as no ophthalmopathy progression within 18 months. This chain uses TRBV7-2 with TRBJ2-3; 9 bases fit TRBD2. The TCR was taken from a woman in her thirties or forties with Graves' hyperthyroidism. Source material: blood. This chain's CDR3 is CASSLMRREGWSDTQYF. CDR3 DNA: TGTGCCAGCAGCTTAATGCGGCGGGAGGGCTGGTCAGATACGCAGTATTTT.